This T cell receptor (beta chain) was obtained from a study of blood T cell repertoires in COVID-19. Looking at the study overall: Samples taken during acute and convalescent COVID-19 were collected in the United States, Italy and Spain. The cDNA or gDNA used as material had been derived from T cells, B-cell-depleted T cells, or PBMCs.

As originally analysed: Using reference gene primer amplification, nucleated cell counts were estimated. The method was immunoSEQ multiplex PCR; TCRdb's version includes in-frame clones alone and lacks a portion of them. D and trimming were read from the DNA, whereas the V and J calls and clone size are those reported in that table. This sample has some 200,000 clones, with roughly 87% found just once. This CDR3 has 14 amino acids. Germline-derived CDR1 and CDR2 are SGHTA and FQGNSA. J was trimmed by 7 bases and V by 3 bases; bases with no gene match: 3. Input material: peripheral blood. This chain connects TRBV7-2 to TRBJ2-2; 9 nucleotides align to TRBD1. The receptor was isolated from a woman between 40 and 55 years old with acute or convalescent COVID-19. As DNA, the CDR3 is TGTGCCAGCAGCTTTACAGGGGGCCACGGGGAGCTGTTTTTT. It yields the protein CASSFTGGHGELFF.